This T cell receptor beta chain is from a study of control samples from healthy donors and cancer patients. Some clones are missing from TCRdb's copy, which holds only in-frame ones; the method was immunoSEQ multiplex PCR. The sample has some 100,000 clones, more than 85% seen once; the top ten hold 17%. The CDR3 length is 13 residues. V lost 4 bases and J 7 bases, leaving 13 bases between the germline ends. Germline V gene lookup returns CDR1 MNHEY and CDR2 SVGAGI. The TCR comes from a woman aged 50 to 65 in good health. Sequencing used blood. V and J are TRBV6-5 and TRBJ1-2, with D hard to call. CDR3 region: CASSLVGLSGYTF. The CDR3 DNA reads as TGTGCCAGCAGTTTGGTCGGGCTAAGTGGCTACACCTTC.